Considering frequency, the clone carrying this T cell receptor beta chain is medium-sized. The antigen is undetermined. One tube held mixed TRB-A and TRB-B primer pools for touch-down PCR. Reprocessing the multiplex PCR reads, TCRdb reports a single entry for every CDR3 protein and omits DNA. The listing records approximately 1,800 distinct CDR3 sequences. TRB amplification used 200 to 250 ng of peripheral blood genomic DNA. The data derive from a study of T cell clusters in autoimmune cytopenias. In the study overall: Per sample, median TRB depth was approximately 54,000 reads, yielding a median around 2,400 distinct clonotypes. General study points: Physiological T cell clusters of healthy donors were apparently absent in primary autoimmune cytopenia patients.

The length of the CDR3 is 15 residues. In germline, CDR1 is LNHDA, CDR2 SQIVND (reference sequence). Material for sequencing was peripheral blood. The rearrangement uses TRBV19 and TRBJ1-5; the TCRdb D gene call, TRBD1, has no DNA to confirm it. This sequence originates from a human donor with an autoimmune cytopenia or autoimmune hepatitis (not recorded which). The CDR3 here is CASSTRTGGNQPQHF. Based on the CDR3 plus reference TRBV19 and TRBJ1-5, the full variable domain is DGGITQSPKYLFRKEGQNVTLSCEQNLNHDAMYWYRQDPGQGLRLIYYSQIVNDFQKGDIAEGYSVSREKKESFPLTVTSAQKNPTAFYLCASSTRTGGNQPQHFGDGTRLSIL.